The following is a T cell receptor beta chain sequence with its context. The repertoire was sequenced with immunoSEQ multiplex PCR; TCRdb's copy has only in-frame clones and lacks some. The table records 65,000 or so clones, over 80% of them present only once. This entry is derived from a study of blood T cell repertoires in COVID-19. The CDR3 is 14 residues long. Germline V gene lookup returns CDR1 ENHRY and CDR2 SYGVKD. The V end was cut by 5 bases, the J end by 2 bases, with 11 bases between. Sequenced input: peripheral blood. The chain employs TRBV10-3 and TRBJ2-3; D may be TRBD1 (5 bases). This clonotype was sampled from a man between 25 and 39 years old with COVID-19, enrolled during active disease. CDR3 nucleotide sequence: TGTGCCATCAGTAGGGGCCGGTCCACAGATACGCAGTATTTT. Its translation is CAISRGRSTDTQYF.